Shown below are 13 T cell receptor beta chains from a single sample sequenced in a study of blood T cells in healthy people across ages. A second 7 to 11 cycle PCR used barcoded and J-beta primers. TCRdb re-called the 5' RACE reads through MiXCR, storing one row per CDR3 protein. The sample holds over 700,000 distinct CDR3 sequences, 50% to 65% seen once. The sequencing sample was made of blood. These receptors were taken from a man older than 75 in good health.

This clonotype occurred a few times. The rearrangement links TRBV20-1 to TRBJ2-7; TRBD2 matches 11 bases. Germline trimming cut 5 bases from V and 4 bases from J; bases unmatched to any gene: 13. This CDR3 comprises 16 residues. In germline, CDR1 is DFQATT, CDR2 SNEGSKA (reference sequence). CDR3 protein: CSAQSSTSGSGYEQYF. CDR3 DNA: TGCAGTGCTCAAAGCTCAACTAGCGGGAGCGGTTACGAGCAGTACTTC.

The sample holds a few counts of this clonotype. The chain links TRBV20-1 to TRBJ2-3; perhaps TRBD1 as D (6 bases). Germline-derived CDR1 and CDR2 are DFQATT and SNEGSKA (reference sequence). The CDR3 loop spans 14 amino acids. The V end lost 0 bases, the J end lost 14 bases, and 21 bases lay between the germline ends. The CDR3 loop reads CSARDLQGDRYAYF. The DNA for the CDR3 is TGCAGTGCTAGAGATCTACAGGGAGACAGATACGCGTATTTT.

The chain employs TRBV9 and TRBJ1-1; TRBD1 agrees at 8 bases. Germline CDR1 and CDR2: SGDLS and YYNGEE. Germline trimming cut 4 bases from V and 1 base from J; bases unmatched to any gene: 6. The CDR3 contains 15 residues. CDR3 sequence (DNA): TGTGCCAGCAGCCCCCGGACAGGGAGGAACACTGAAGCTTTCTTT. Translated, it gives CASSPRTGRNTEAFF.

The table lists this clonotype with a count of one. CDR3 DNA: TGCGCCAGCCGCCGGCGAGCGGGGCCCTACGAGCAGTACTTC. Translation: CASRRRAGPYEQYF. V is TRBV5-1 and J is TRBJ2-7; TRBD2 aligns across 7 bases. This CDR3 region has 14 residues. Germline CDR1 reads SGHRS; CDR2 reads YFSETQ. V gave up 7 bases and J gave up 2 bases; unmatched junction bases: 9.

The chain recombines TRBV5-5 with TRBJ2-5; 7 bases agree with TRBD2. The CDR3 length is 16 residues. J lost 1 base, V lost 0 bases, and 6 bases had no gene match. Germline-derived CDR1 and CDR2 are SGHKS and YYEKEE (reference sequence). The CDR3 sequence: CASSLGAGVPQETQYF. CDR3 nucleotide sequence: TGTGCCAGCAGCTTGGGCGCGGGAGTTCCCCAAGAGACCCAGTACTTC.

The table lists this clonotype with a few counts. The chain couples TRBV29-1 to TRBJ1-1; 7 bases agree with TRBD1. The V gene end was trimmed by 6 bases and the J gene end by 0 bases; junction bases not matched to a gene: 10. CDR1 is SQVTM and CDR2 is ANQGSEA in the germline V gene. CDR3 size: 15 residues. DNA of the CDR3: TGCAGCGTGGCGAAACAGGGGACACTGAACACTGAAGCTTTCTTT. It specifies CSVAKQGTLNTEAFF.

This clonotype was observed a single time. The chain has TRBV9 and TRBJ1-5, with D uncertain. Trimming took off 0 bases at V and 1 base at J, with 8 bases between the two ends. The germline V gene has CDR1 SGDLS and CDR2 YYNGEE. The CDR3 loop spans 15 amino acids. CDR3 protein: CASSVAWSSNQPQHF. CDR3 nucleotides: TGTGCCAGCAGCGTAGCATGGTCGAGCAATCAGCCCCAGCATTTT.

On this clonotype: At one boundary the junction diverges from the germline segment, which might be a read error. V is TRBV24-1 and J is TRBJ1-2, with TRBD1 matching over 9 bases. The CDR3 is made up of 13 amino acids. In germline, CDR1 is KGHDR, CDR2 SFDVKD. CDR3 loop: CATSAQGAHGHTF. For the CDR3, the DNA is TGTGCCACCAGTGCACAGGGGGCCCATGGCCACACCTTC.

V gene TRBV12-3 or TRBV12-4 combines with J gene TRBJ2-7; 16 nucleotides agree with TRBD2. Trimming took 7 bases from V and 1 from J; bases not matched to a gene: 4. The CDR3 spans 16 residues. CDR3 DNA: TGTGCCAGCACCAAGGGACTAGCGGGAGGGTCCTACGAGCAGTACTTC. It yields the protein CASTKGLAGGSYEQYF.

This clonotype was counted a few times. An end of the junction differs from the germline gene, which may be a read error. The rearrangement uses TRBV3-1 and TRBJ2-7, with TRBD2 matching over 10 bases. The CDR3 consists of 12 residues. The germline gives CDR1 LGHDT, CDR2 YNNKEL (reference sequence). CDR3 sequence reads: CASSRTSGEQYF. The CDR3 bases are TGTGCTAGCAGCAGGACTAGCGGAGAGCAGTACTTC.

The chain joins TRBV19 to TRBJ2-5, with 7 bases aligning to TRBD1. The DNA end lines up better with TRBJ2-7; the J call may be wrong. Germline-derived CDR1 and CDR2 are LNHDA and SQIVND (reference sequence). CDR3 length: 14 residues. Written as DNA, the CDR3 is TGTGCCAGTAGTACCTACAGGGGATCCAACGAGCAGTACTTC. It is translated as CASSTYRGSNEQYF.

The CDR3 nucleotides are TGCAGTGCTAGGGTGCTAGCGGCAAACTCCTACAATGAGCAGTTCTTC. Translating it yields CSARVLAANSYNEQFF. The chain has TRBV20-1 and TRBJ2-1; TRBD2 aligns across 7 bases. Germline V gene sequence: CDR1 DFQATT, CDR2 SNEGSKA (reference sequence). The CDR3 is made up of 16 amino acids. The junction had 8 bases not matched to a gene; V was cut back by 3 bases and J by 0 bases.

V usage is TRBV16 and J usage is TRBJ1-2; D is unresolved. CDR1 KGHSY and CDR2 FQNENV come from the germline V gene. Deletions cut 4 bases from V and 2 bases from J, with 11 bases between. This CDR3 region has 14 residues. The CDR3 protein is CASSPGLMNYGYTF. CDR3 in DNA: TGTGCCAGCAGCCCCGGACTGATGAACTATGGCTACACCTTC.